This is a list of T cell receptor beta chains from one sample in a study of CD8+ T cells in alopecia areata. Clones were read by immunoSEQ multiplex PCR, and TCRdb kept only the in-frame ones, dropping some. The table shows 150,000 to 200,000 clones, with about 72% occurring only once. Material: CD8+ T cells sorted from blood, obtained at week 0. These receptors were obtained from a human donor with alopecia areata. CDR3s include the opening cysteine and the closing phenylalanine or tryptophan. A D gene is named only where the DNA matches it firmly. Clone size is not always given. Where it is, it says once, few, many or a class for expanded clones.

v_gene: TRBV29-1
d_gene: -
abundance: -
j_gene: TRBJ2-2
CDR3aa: CSVARTGELFF
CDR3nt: TGCAGCGTTGCTCGAACCGGGGAGCTGTTTTTT

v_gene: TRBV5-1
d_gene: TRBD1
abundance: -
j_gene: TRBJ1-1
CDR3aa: CASTPGGVVAEAFF
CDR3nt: TGCGCCAGCACCCCAGGGGGGGTGGTCGCTGAAGCTTTCTTT

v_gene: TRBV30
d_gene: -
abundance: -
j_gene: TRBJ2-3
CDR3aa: CAWRSWSDTQYF
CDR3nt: TGTGCCTGGAGGTCCTGGTCAGATACGCAGTATTTT

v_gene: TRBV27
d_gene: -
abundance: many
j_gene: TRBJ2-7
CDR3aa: CATMGQGGYEQYF
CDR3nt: TGTGCCACCATGGGCCAAGGAGGCTACGAGCAGTACTTC

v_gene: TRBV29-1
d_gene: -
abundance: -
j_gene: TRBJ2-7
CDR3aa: CSVAGTGQRAYYEQYF
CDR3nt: TGCAGCGTTGCCGGCACCGGACAAAGGGCTTACTACGAGCAGTACTTC

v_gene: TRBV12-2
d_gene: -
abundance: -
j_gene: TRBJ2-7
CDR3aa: CASRLQRAYEQYF
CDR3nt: TGTGCAAGTCGCTTACAGCGCGCCTACGAGCAGTACTTC

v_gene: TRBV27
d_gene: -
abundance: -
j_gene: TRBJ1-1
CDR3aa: CASSQFSRNTEAFF
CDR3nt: TGTGCCAGCAGTCAATTCAGCAGGAACACTGAAGCTTTCTTT

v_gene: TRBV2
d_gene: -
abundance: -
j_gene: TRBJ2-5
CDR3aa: CASSEPLTGLQETQYF
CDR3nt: TGTGCCAGCAGTGAACCCTTGACAGGACTTCAAGAGACCCAGTACTTC

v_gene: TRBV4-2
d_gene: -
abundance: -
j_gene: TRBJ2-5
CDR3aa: CASSQEAATGSRETQYF
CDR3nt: TGTGCCAGCAGCCAAGAAGCCGCAACAGGGAGTAGAGAGACCCAGTACTTC

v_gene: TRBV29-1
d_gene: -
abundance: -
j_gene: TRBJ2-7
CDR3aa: CSVEMTGSTYEQYF
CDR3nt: TGCAGCGTTGAAATGACAGGTAGTACCTACGAGCAGTACTTC

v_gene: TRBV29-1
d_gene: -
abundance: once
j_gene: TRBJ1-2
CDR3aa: CSVEDRKGELANYGYTF
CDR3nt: TGCAGCGTTGAAGATCGTAAAGGGGAGTTAGCTAACTATGGCTACACCTTC

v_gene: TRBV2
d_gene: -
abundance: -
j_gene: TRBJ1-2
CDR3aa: CASSEARGADGYTF
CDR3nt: TGTGCCAGCAGTGAAGCGAGGGGCGCGGATGGCTACACCTTC

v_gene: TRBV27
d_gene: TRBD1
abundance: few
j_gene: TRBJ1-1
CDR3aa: CASSPAPYRGTEAFF
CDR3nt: TGTGCCAGCAGTCCCGCCCCATACAGGGGCACTGAAGCTTTCTTT

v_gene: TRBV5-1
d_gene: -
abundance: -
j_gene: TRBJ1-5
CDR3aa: CASSPAQGQPQHF
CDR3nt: TGCGCCAGCAGTCCTGCCCAGGGGCAGCCCCAGCATTTT

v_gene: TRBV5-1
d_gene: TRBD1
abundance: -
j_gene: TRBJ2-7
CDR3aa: CASRMSDRDHYEQYF
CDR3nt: TGCGCCAGCAGAATGTCAGACAGGGATCACTACGAGCAGTACTTC

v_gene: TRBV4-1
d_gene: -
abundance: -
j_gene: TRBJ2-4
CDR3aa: CASSQGEGVALQYF
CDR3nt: TGCGCCAGCAGCCAAGGGGAGGGGGTAGCACTTCAGTACTTC

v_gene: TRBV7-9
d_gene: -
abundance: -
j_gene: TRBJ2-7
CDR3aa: CASSLGQDYEQYF
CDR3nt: TGTGCCAGCAGCTTAGGACAGGACTACGAGCAGTACTTC

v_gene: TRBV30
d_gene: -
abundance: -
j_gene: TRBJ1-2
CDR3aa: CAWSVLGGADGYTF
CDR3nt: TGTGCCTGGAGTGTACTTGGAGGAGCGGATGGCTACACCTTC

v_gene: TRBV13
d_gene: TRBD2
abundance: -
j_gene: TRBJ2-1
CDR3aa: CASSFPSGDNEQFF
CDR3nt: TGTGCCAGCAGCTTTCCTAGCGGCGACAATGAGCAGTTCTTC

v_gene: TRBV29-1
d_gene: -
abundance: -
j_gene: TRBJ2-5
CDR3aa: CSVEGEETQYF
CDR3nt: TGCAGCGTTGAGGGTGAAGAGACCCAGTACTTC

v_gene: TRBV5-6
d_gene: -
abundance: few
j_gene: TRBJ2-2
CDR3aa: CASSSGGTGELFF
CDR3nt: TGTGCCAGCAGTTCCGGTGGCACCGGGGAGCTGTTTTTT

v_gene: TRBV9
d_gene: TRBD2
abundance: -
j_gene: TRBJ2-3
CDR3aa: CASSVAGGDTQYF
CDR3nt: TGTGCCAGCAGCGTAGCGGGAGGGGATACGCAGTATTTT

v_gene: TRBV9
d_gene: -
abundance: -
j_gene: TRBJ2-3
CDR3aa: CATQPTDTQYF
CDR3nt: TGTGCCACCCAGCCCACAGATACGCAGTATTTT

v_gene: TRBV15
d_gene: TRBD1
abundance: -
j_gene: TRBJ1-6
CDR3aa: CATSSSTGTGGSPLHF
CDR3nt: TGTGCCACCAGCAGCTCGACCGGGACAGGCGGTTCACCCCTCCACTTT

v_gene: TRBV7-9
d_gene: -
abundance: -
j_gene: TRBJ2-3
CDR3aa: CASSSQDTQYF
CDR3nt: TGTGCCAGCAGCTCCCAAGATACGCAGTATTTT

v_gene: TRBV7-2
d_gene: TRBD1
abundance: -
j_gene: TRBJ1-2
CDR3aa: CASSPRTGRDYGYTF
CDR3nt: TGTGCCAGCAGCCCCCGGACAGGAAGAGACTATGGCTACACCTTC

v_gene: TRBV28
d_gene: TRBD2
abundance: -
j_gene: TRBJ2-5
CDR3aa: CASSLVAGDPQETQYF
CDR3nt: TGTGCCAGCAGTTTAGTAGCGGGGGACCCACAAGAGACCCAGTACTTC

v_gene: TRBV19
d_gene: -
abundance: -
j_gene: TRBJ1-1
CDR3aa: CASSIGWTEAFF
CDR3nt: TGTGCCAGTAGTATAGGGTGGACTGAAGCTTTCTTT

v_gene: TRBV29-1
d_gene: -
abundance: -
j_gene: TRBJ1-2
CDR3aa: CSAQGSGYTF
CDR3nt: TGCAGCGCTCAGGGGTCTGGCTACACCTTC

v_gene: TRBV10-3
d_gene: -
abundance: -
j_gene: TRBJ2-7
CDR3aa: CAISESMQQVSYEQYF
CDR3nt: TGTGCCATCAGTGAGTCGATGCAACAGGTCTCCTACGAGCAGTACTTC

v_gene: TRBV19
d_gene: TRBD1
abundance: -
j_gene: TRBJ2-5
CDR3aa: CASSIDLWQGEETQYF
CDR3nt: TGTGCCAGTAGTATAGATCTATGGCAGGGGGAAGAGACCCAGTACTTC

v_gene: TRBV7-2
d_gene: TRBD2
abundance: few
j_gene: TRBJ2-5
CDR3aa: CASTRGTSGIQETQYF
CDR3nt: TGTGCCAGCACCCGGGGGACTAGCGGGATCCAAGAGACCCAGTACTTC

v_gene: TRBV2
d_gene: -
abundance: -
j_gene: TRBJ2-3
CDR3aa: CASSEYRETTDTQYF
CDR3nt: TGTGCCAGCAGTGAATATAGGGAAACCACAGATACGCAGTATTTT

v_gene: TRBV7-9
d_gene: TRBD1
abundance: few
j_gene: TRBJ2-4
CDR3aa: CASSSGPGQGSYF
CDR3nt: TGTGCCAGCAGCTCCGGGCCAGGACAGGGGAGCTACTTC

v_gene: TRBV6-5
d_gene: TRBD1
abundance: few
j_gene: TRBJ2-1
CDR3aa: CASSSPAGQGYNEQFF
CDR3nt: TGTGCCAGCAGTTCACCCGCCGGACAGGGGTACAATGAGCAGTTCTTC

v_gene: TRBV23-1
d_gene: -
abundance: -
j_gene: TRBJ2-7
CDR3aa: CASTPFRGSGEQYF
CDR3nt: TGCGCCAGCACCCCTTTCCGAGGGTCAGGCGAGCAGTACTTC

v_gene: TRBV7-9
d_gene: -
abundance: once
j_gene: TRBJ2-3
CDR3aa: CASSPRGGDSDTQYF
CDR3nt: TGTGCCAGCAGCCCGCGGGGCGGGGACAGTGATACGCAGTATTTT

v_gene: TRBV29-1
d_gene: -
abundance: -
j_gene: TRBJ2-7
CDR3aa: CSVGSDEQYF
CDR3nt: TGCAGCGTTGGAAGTGACGAGCAGTACTTC

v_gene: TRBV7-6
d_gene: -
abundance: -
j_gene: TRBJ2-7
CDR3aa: CASSLASGRGEQYF
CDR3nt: TGTGCCAGCAGCTTAGCTAGTGGCAGAGGAGAGCAGTACTTC

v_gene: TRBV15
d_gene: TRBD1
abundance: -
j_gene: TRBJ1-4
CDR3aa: CATMGQNNEKLFF
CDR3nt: TGTGCCACCATGGGACAGAATAATGAAAAACTGTTTTTT

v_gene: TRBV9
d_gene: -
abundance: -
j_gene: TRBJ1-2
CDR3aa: CASRTGNGYTF
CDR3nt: TGTGCCAGCAGAACGGGCAATGGCTACACCTTC

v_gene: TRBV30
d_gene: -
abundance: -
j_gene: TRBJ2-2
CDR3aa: CAWDYTGELFF
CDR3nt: TGTGCCTGGGATTACACCGGGGAGCTGTTTTTT

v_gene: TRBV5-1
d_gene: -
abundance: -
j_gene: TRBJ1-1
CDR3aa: CASTQPGGVPEAFF
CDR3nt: TGCGCCAGCACCCAACCCGGGGGGGTGCCTGAAGCTTTCTTT

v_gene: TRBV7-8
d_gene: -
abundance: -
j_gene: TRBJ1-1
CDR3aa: CASSLIGSEAFF
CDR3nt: TGTGCCAGCAGCTTAATTGGCAGTGAAGCTTTCTTT

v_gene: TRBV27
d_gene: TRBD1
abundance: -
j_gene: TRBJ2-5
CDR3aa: CASKGRGQETQYF
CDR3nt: TGTGCCAGCAAGGGCAGGGGGCAAGAGACCCAGTACTTC

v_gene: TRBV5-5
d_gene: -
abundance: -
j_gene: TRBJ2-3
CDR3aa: CASRLERDTQYF
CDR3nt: TGTGCCAGCAGACTGGAGCGAGATACGCAGTATTTT

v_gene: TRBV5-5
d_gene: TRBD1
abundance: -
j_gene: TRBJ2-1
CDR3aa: CASRIRTGDYNEQFF
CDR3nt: TGTGCCAGCAGGATACGGACAGGGGATTACAATGAGCAGTTCTTC

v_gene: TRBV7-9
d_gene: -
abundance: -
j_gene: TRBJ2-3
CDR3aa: CASTSWGITDTQYF
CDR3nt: TGTGCCAGCACCTCCTGGGGGATCACAGATACGCAGTATTTT

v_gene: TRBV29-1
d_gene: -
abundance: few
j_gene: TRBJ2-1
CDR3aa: CSVVPRGRGNEQFF
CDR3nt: TGCAGCGTTGTCCCGCGGGGTCGGGGCAATGAGCAGTTCTTC

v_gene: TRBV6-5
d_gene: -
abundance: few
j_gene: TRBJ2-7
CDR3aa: CASSYAGGGPYEQYF
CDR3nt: TGTGCCAGCAGTTATGCAGGTGGTGGACCCTACGAGCAGTACTTC

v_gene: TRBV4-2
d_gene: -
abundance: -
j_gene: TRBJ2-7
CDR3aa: CASSQTQGGDYEQYF
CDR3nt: TGTGCCAGCAGCCAAACCCAGGGGGGGGACTACGAGCAGTACTTC

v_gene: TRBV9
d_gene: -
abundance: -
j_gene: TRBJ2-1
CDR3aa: CASRPISNEQFF
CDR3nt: TGTGCCAGCAGACCGATTAGCAATGAGCAGTTCTTC

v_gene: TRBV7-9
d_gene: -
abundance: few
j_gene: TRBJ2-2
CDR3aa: CAERVDGDATGELFF
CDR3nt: TGTGCCGAGCGTGTGGATGGTGACGCCACCGGGGAGCTGTTTTTT

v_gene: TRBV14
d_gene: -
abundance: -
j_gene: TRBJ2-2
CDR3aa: CASSLRTENTGELFF
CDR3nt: TGTGCCAGCAGCCTAAGGACGGAAAACACCGGGGAGCTGTTTTTT

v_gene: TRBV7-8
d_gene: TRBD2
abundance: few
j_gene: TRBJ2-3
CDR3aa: CASSLALAATDTQYF
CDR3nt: TGTGCCAGCAGCTTAGCGCTAGCGGCCACAGATACGCAGTATTTT